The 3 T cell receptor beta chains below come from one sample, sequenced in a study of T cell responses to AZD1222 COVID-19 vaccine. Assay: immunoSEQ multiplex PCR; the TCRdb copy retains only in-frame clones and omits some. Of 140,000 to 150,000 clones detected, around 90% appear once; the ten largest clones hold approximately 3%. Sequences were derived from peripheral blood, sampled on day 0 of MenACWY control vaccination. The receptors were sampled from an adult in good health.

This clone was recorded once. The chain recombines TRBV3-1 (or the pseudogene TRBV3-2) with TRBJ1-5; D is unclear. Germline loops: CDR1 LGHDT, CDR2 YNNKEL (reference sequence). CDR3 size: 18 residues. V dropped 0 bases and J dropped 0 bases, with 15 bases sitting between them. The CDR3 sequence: CASSQDRRRILSNQPQHF. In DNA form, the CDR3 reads TGTGCCAGCAGCCAAGATCGCAGGAGAATTCTTAGCAATCAGCCCCAGCATTTT.

In DNA form, the CDR3 reads TGTGCCAGCAGCTTAAGCGGGGGGGCCGTCTCTGGAAACACCATATATTTT. It yields the protein CASSLSGGAVSGNTIYF. The rearrangement uses TRBV7-2 and TRBJ1-3; D possibly corresponds to TRBD1 (6 bases). Germline V CDR1 and CDR2: SGHTA, FQGNSA. V gave up 2 bases and J gave up 0 bases, with 14 bases separating them. This CDR3 is built from 17 residues.

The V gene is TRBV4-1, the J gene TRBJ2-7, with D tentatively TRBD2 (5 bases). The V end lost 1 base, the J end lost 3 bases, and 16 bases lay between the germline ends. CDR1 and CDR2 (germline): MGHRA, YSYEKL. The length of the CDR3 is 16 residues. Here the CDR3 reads CASSQGGAAPFYEQYF. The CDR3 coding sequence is TGCGCCAGCAGCCAAGGAGGAGCGGCCCCCTTCTACGAGCAGTACTTC.